These 20 T cell receptor beta chains were all obtained from the same sample, sequenced in a study of T cell repertoires in cytomegalovirus infection. TCRdb recomputed calls from the reads with MiXCR, one row per CDR3 protein. This sample carries about 360,000 distinct CDR3 sequences, around a sixth of them seen once, and the ten largest clones take 8.7%. Material: PBMCs. These receptors came from a human donor in good health (CMV status not recorded). Some clones in this sample may be carry-over from other donors' samples.

This clonotype was observed a handful of times. The rearrangement links TRBV6-5 to TRBJ2-5; D may be TRBD1 or TRBD2 (6 bases each). Germline CDR1 MNHEY, CDR2 SVGAGI. This CDR3 spans 14 amino acids. Trimming took off 0 bases at V and 4 bases at J, with 9 bases between the two ends. Written as DNA, the CDR3 is TGTGCCAGCAGTTACTCAGAGGGGGGAGAGACCCAGTACTTC. Translation gives CASSYSEGGETQYF.

A few counts support this clonotype. V is TRBV7-2 and J is TRBJ1-5; D gene uncertain. Trimming took 2 bases from V and 0 from J, leaving 8 bases between them. This CDR3 has 15 amino acids. Germline loops: CDR1 SGHTA, CDR2 FQGNSA. CDR3 sequence reads: CASSLRPGSNQPQHF. As DNA, the CDR3 is TGTGCCAGCAGCTTAAGGCCAGGTAGCAATCAGCCCCAGCATTTT.

In this sample, this clonotype turned up many times. The rearrangement uses TRBV7-9 and TRBJ2-3; TRBD2 is a possible D gene (6 bases). This CDR3 has 14 residues. Germline CDR1 SEHNR, CDR2 FQNEAQ (reference sequence). V gave up 2 bases and J gave up 1 base, with 7 bases separating them. CDR3 DNA: TGTGCCAGCAGCTTAACTAGCCGCACAGATACGCAGTATTTT. This codes for CASSLTSRTDTQYF.

There are a few counts of this clonotype. The chain recombines TRBV12-5 with TRBJ2-7; D is ambiguous. There are 12 residues in the CDR3. V was shortened by 7 bases and J by 3 bases, with 10 bases between the two germline ends. CDR1 and CDR2 (germline): LGHNT, FRNRAP. CDR3 region: CASASGSYEQYF. Here the CDR3 DNA reads TGTGCTAGTGCCTCAGGTAGCTACGAGCAGTACTTC.

The chain employs TRBV15 and TRBJ1-2; D is ambiguous. Germline loops: CDR1 LNHNV, CDR2 YYDKDF (reference sequence). With 5 bases removed from V and 8 bases from J, the gap between germline ends came to 18 bases. The CDR3 totals 14 residues. The CDR3 region has the DNA TGTGCCACCAGCGAGACGGGTCTAACGTGGGGCTACACCTTC. Amino acids: CATSETGLTWGYTF.

V and J are TRBV4-3 and TRBJ1-1, with no clear D. V lost 4 bases and J lost 1, with 19 bases in between. Germline V gene data show CDR1 as LGHNA and CDR2 as YSLEER. The CDR3 extends over 17 amino acids. CDR3 amino acids: CASSPRLRAGSNTEAFF. The CDR3 DNA is TGCGCCAGCAGCCCACGTCTCCGGGCAGGCTCGAACACTGAAGCTTTCTTT.

The gene calls are TRBV18 and TRBJ1-4; possibly TRBD1 for D (5 bases). Deletions cut 2 bases from V and 0 bases from J, with 10 bases between. The CDR3 runs 16 residues. CDR1 and CDR2 from the germline V gene are KGHSH and LQKENI. For the CDR3, the DNA is TGTGCCAGCTCACCAAAGAGACAGACAACTAATGAAAAACTGTTTTTT. Its translation is CASSPKRQTTNEKLFF.

This clonotype was seen a handful of times. V is TRBV12-3 or TRBV12-4 and J is TRBJ2-3, with 8 positions matching TRBD2. This CDR3 contains 16 residues. J lost 2 bases, V lost 10 bases, and 14 bases had no gene match. This CDR3 reads CATTSGGAGNTDTQYF. The CDR3 bases are TGTGCCACGACATCCGGGGGGGCCGGGAACACAGATACGCAGTATTTT.

This clonotype has a handful of counts. V is TRBV10-3 and J is TRBJ1-3, with D hard to call. Per the germline V gene, CDR1 is ENHRY and CDR2 is SYGVKD. This CDR3 region has 16 residues. The V and J ends lost 4 bases and 0 bases respectively, with 13 bases between them. DNA for the CDR3: TGTGCCATCAGTGGAATTGCCCGGAGCTCTGGAAACACCATATATTTT. The encoded protein is CAISGIARSSGNTIYF.

This clonotype has a handful of counts. The V gene is TRBV14, the J gene TRBJ2-5; D is unresolved. The CDR3 is 16 amino acids. CDR1 SGHDN and CDR2 FVKESK come from the germline V gene. V lost 6 bases and J lost 1, with 18 bases in between. CDR3 nucleotide sequence: TGTGCCAGCAGTCAAAGGCCCCCCGGCAGCCAAGAGACCCAGTACTTC. Protein: CASSQRPPGSQETQYF.

This clonotype was recorded many times. The V call is TRBV12-3 or TRBV12-4, the J call TRBJ2-4, with D maybe TRBD1 (6 bases). This CDR3 has 12 residues. V shed 8 bases and J shed 8 bases, with 13 bases lying between them. The CDR3 DNA is TGTGCCAGCCGGTTGGGGGCCGACATTCAGTACTTC. This gives the protein CASRLGADIQYF.

J is TRBJ2-3 and V is TRBV10-3; either TRBD1 or TRBD2 may fit D (5 bases each). V lost 3 bases to trimming and J lost 4 bases, with 8 bases between them. This CDR3 comprises 13 residues. From germline, CDR1 is ENHRY and CDR2 SYGVKD. The CDR3 DNA sequence: TGTGCCATCAGTGATCTGGGGGCAGATACGCAGTATTTT. It yields the protein CAISDLGADTQYF.

This clonotype was counted a few times. The chain recombines TRBV10-3 with TRBJ2-3; D is tentatively TRBD1 or TRBD2 (5 bases each). The germline gives CDR1 ENHRY, CDR2 SYGVKD. CDR3 length equals 15 residues. Trimming took 0 bases from V and 6 from J, leaving 13 bases between them. The CDR3 nucleotides are TGTGCCATCAGTGAGTCTGGGCAGGGAGTCGATACGCAGTATTTT. This codes for CAISESGQGVDTQYF.

In this sample, this clonotype turned up many times. This sequence joins TRBV7-6 and TRBJ1-5; 7 bases are a match to TRBD1. Per the germline V gene, CDR1 is SGHVS and CDR2 is FNYEAQ. The CDR3 length is 16 residues. V shed 1 base, J shed 2 bases, and the junction held 5 bases outside the gene matches. The CDR3 loop is CASSLGGGSGNQPQHF. Written as DNA, the CDR3 is TGTGCCAGCAGCTTAGGAGGGGGCTCTGGCAATCAGCCCCAGCATTTT.

This clonotype was recorded many times. The chain links TRBV28 to TRBJ1-6; no firm D call. The CDR3 length is 16 residues. Germline V lookup: CDR1 MDHEN, CDR2 SYDVKM. The V end lost 5 bases, the J end lost 3 bases, and 14 bases lay between the germline ends. CDR3 sequence: CASSPPDRGYNSPLHF. CDR3 nucleotide sequence: TGTGCCAGCAGTCCCCCCGACCGGGGCTATAATTCACCCCTCCACTTT.

In its sample, this clonotype was seen many times. The genes are TRBV7-2 and TRBJ2-3, with TRBD2 as a possible D gene (6 bases). V gave up 2 bases and J gave up 6 bases, with 21 bases separating them. Germline CDR1 is SGHTA and CDR2 is FQGNSA. The CDR3 length is 17 residues. The CDR3, as DNA: TGTGCCAGCAGCTTATGGCTAGCGACCCAAGATCGGGATACGCAGTATTTT. It yields the protein CASSLWLATQDRDTQYF.

This clonotype was counted once. The rearrangement links TRBV28 to TRBJ2-1; 9 nucleotides align to TRBD2. This CDR3 spans 14 amino acids. The V gene's germline CDR1 is MDHEN and CDR2 SYDVKM. The J segment lost 4 bases and the V segment lost 11 bases, leaving 9 bases of the junction unmatched. The CDR3 loop reads CAGGGLAGYNEQFF. DNA for the CDR3: TGTGCCGGGGGGGGGCTAGCGGGGTACAATGAGCAGTTCTTC.

With respect to this clonotype: This sequence may be a read error, since a much larger clone differs from it by one base. The conserved final phenylalanine or tryptophan is absent from the CDR3, which likely points to a read error. The rearrangement joins TRBV7-2 to TRBJ1-6, with D hard to call. CDR3 length: 14 amino acids. Trimming took off 4 bases at V and 7 bases at J, with 11 bases between the two ends. Germline V gene sequence: CDR1 SGHTA, CDR2 FQGNSA. The CDR3 here is CASSSSRFNSPLHS. The CDR3 nucleotides read TGTGCCAGCAGCTCTTCGAGGTTCAATTCACCCCTCCACTCT.

CDR3 loop: CATKTQFF. CDR3 coding DNA: TGTGCCACCAAAACGCAGTTCTTC. The V and J genes are TRBV7-6 and TRBJ2-1; D gene unclear. V was pared by 10 bases and J by 12 bases, with 7 bases between. CDR3 length equals 8 residues. Germline loops: CDR1 SGHVS, CDR2 FNYEAQ. Drawing the rest from reference TRBV7-6 and TRBJ2-1, the complete variable domain is GAGVSQSPRYKVTKRGQDVALRCDPISGHVSLYWYRQALGQGPEFLTYFNYEAQQDKSGLPNDRFSAERPEGSISTLTIQRTEQRDSAMYRCATKTQFFGPGTRLTVL.

This clonotype has a handful of counts. The V and J genes are TRBV28 and TRBJ2-5, with 7 bases lining up with TRBD2. With V trimmed by 5 bases and J by 2 bases, 8 bases remained unmatched. The CDR3 sequence is 15 residues long. Germline V gives CDR1 MDHEN, CDR2 SYDVKM. Here the CDR3 reads CASSRSRRGQETQYF. Here the CDR3 DNA reads TGTGCCAGCAGTAGGTCGCGGCGGGGGCAAGAGACCCAGTACTTC.